This TCR beta chain is from a study of early T cells in non-severe SARS-CoV-2 infection. On the study more broadly: With bulk RNA from unsorted whole blood as input, sequencing yielded unpaired chains. Whole-study findings and limits: Matching against VDJdb likely underestimated virus-specific expansions, favoring anti-spike CD8.

The CDR3 extends over 11 amino acids. Germline loops: CDR1 MNHNY, CDR2 SVGAGI (reference sequence). V was pared by 6 bases and J by 7 bases, with 8 bases between. Individual cDNA molecules were tagged with unique molecular identifiers, the study reported. TCRdb reanalysed the 5' RACE reads using MiXCR and keeps one entry per CDR3 protein. In the table there are tens of thousands of distinct CDR3 sequences, roughly an eighth of which are singletons. About this clonotype itself: What it binds is unknown.

V gene TRBV6-6 combines with J gene TRBJ2-3; D may correspond to TRBD1 or TRBD2 (6 bases each). The sequenced sample consisted of whole blood. The TCR originated in an adult who was a healthcare worker with PCR-confirmed SARS-CoV-2 infection or an uninfected control (not recorded which). CDR3 loop: CASSGGYTQYF. DNA for the CDR3: TGTGCCAGCAGCGGGGGCTATACGCAGTATTTT.